Each of the 30 T cell receptor beta chains below was sequenced from the same sample in a study of CXCR3-negative and CXCR3-positive naive CD8 T cells. Study observations and caveats: CXCR3-positive naive cells had TRB CDR3s that were more hydrophobic than CXCR3-negative naive cells had.

The libraries of TRB cDNA were constructed through 5' RACE using UMI labels. From its re-call of the 5' RACE reads, TCRdb lists each CDR3 protein once, without DNA. This repertoire includes tens of thousands of distinct CDR3 sequences. No antigen is known for these receptors. Input material: naive CXCR3+ CD8+ T cells from blood. As for subset: CD45RO-CCR7+CD27+CD95- naive CD8+ T cells expressing CXCR3 (TNR3+). These receptors were taken from a human donor in good health. Some clones in this sample may be carry-over from other donors' samples.

V gene TRBV6-1 combines with J gene TRBJ2-3; absent DNA, TCRdb's TRBD1 call cannot be checked. Germline lookup yields CDR1 MNHNS and CDR2 SASEGT. The CDR3 is 13 residues long. CDR3 amino acids: CASSEIRADTQYF.

This sequence joins TRBV27 and TRBJ2-1; TCRdb lists TRBD2, though no DNA is available to test this call. The CDR3 runs 17 residues. In germline, CDR1 is MNHEY, CDR2 SMNVEV (reference sequence). CDR3 in amino acids: CASSPRTSGRSYNEQFF.

The chain links TRBV5-1 to TRBJ2-3; TCRdb lists TRBD1, though no DNA is available to test this call. The CDR3 is 12 amino acids. CDR1 is SGHRS and CDR2 is YFSETQ in the germline V gene. The CDR3: CASSIDRDTQYF.

The CDR3 reads CASSTPAGASYNEQFF. The rearrangement links TRBV6-1 to TRBJ2-1; TCRdb's assignment of TRBD1 cannot be checked, as there is no DNA. The CDR3 runs to 16 residues. Germline V gives CDR1 MNHNS, CDR2 SASEGT.

The V and J genes are TRBV5-5 and TRBJ2-3; as DNA is missing, the TRBD1 call by TCRdb cannot be tested. CDR3 size: 15 residues. The germline V gene has CDR1 SGHKS and CDR2 YYEKEE (reference sequence). The CDR3 loop is CASDFSNGGTDTQYF.

The chain has TRBV27 and TRBJ2-7; TCRdb names TRBD1, which stays unverified in the absence of DNA. CDR3 size: 14 residues. The V gene's germline CDR1 is MNHEY and CDR2 SMNVEV (reference sequence). The CDR3 sequence is CASSSGQGIHEQYF.

V and J are TRBV27 and TRBJ1-1; lacking DNA, the TRBD1 call made by TCRdb goes unchecked. CDR1 is MNHEY and CDR2 is SMNVEV in the germline V gene (reference sequence). The CDR3 contains 14 residues. Here the CDR3 reads CASSLGQGWTEAFF.

The rearrangement links TRBV10-3 to TRBJ2-7; without DNA, the TCRdb call of TRBD1 cannot be checked. The CDR3 runs 13 residues. Germline-derived CDR1 and CDR2 are ENHRY and SYGVKD. CDR3 amino acids: CAISEMGPYEQYF.

The rearrangement links TRBV20-1 to TRBJ2-4; TCRdb names TRBD2, which stays unverified in the absence of DNA. The germline V gene has CDR1 DFQATT and CDR2 SNEGSKA (reference sequence). This CDR3 comprises 16 residues. CDR3 in amino acids: CSARTRLGRSKNIQYF.

The genes are TRBV12-3 or TRBV12-4 and TRBJ2-5. CDR3 length: 15 amino acids. CDR3 in amino acids: CASSLAGGYQETQYF.

This chain joins TRBV29-1 and TRBJ2-2; TCRdb calls TRBD2, which cannot be checked without DNA. The CDR3 has 17 amino acids. Germline V gene data show CDR1 as SQVTM and CDR2 as ANQGSEA. This chain's CDR3 is CSVIPAGGGPGTGELFF.

V usage is TRBV28 and J usage is TRBJ2-1; the D call from TCRdb, TRBD2, cannot be confirmed without DNA. Per germline, CDR1 MDHEN and CDR2 SYDVKM. CDR3 length: 13 amino acids. The CDR3 reads CASTQREIYEQFF.

The J gene is TRBJ2-1, the V gene TRBV9. Germline lookup yields CDR1 SGDLS and CDR2 YYNGEE. The CDR3 runs 12 residues. CDR3 sequence reads: CASSEDENEQFF.

V and J are TRBV4-1 and TRBJ2-3. CDR3 length: 15 residues. Germline-derived CDR1 and CDR2 are MGHRA and YSYEKL. The CDR3 loop reads CASSHEENPHDTQYF.

The chain couples TRBV5-1 to TRBJ2-7; TCRdb indicates TRBD2, and absent DNA this call remains unverified. The CDR3 totals 14 residues. The germline CDR1 and CDR2 sequences are SGHRS and YFSETQ. This CDR3 reads CASSPSGSSYEQYF.

J is TRBJ2-1 and V is TRBV29-1; checking the TCRdb D call of TRBD1 is not possible without DNA. There are 11 residues in the CDR3. From germline, CDR1 is SQVTM and CDR2 ANQGSEA. The CDR3 here is CSVVGGNEQFF.

This chain links TRBV7-3 with TRBJ2-3; TCRdb returns TRBD2, unconfirmable since there is no DNA. Germline CDR1 SGHTA, CDR2 FQGTGA. The length of the CDR3 is 15 residues. CDR3 protein: CASSLIGGSTDTQYF.

The chain recombines TRBV6-4 with TRBJ1-3. CDR3 length: 12 amino acids. CDR1 is MRHNA and CDR2 is SNTAGT in the germline V gene. CDR3 amino acids: CASSDSGNTIYF.

The chain employs TRBV14 and TRBJ1-1. Germline CDR1 SGHDN, CDR2 FVKESK. The CDR3 contains 17 residues. The CDR3 sequence: CASSPPWDTGVNTEAFF.

The chain joins TRBV29-1 to TRBJ2-3. This CDR3 has 11 amino acids. In germline, CDR1 is SQVTM, CDR2 ANQGSEA. This CDR3 is CSVEADYTQYF.

CDR3 amino acids: CASSPGRDYSYNEQFF. The chain has TRBV2 and TRBJ2-1; TCRdb outputs TRBD2, but without DNA this stays unchecked. Germline CDR1 reads SNHLY; CDR2 reads FYNNEI. This CDR3 is 16 amino acids long.

The chain carries TRBV5-1 and TRBJ2-7. Germline lookup yields CDR1 SGHRS and CDR2 YFSETQ. The CDR3 is 18 amino acids. CDR3 region: CASSLSYSYDPPSYEQYF.

This chain links TRBV7-2 with TRBJ2-2; TCRdb reports TRBD2, a call that lacks DNA to check it against. The CDR3 has 15 amino acids. From germline, CDR1 is SGHTA and CDR2 FQGNSA. The CDR3 is CASSSGTMNTGELFF.

The J gene is TRBJ2-1, the V gene TRBV10-3; TCRdb indicates TRBD2, and absent DNA this call remains unverified. The germline CDR1 and CDR2 sequences are ENHRY and SYGVKD. The CDR3 consists of 13 residues. The CDR3 sequence is CAIRSGAYNEQFF.

This sequence joins TRBV5-6 and TRBJ1-2; TCRdb gives TRBD1 as the D gene, but with no DNA this cannot be confirmed. From germline, CDR1 is SGHDT and CDR2 YYEEEE. The CDR3 has 16 residues. The CDR3 loop reads CASSSAPGQFDYGYTF.

V gene TRBV5-6 combines with J gene TRBJ1-4. This CDR3 is 14 amino acids long. Germline V gives CDR1 SGHDT, CDR2 YYEEEE. The CDR3 loop is CASSLGSSNEKLFF.

The genes are TRBV29-1 and TRBJ2-5. The CDR3 totals 15 residues. Germline assignment: CDR1 SQVTM and CDR2 ANQGSEA. The CDR3 loop is CSVEDLYQYQEIQYF. Complete variable domain (other parts from reference TRBV29-1 and TRBJ2-5): SAVISQKPSRDICQRGTSLTIQCQVDSQVTMMFWYRQQPGQSLTLIATANQGSEATYESGFVIDKFPISRPNLTFSTLTVSNMSPEDSSIYLCSVEDLYQYQEIQYFGPGTRLLVL.

The V and J genes are TRBV28 and TRBJ2-3; TCRdb proposes TRBD2, but this gene call is untestable without DNA. The CDR3 is 15 residues long. Germline V lookup: CDR1 MDHEN, CDR2 SYDVKM. The CDR3 here is CASSFEGMGRDTQYF.

V gene TRBV5-4 combines with J gene TRBJ2-5; TCRdb designates TRBD2, a call that cannot be tested without DNA. The CDR3 runs to 15 residues. CDR1 is SGHNT and CDR2 is YYREEE in the germline V gene (reference sequence). The CDR3: CASSLLPRAQETQYF.

This chain uses TRBV7-9 with TRBJ1-4; TCRdb gives TRBD1 as the D gene, but with no DNA this cannot be confirmed. The germline V gene encodes CDR1 SEHNR and CDR2 FQNEAQ (reference sequence). The CDR3 length is 15 residues. CDR3 amino acids: CASTPRPPELEKLFF.